This T cell receptor (beta chain) was identified during a study of OX40 agonist ivuxolimab in advanced cancers. Study in general: Allowance was made for prior anti-PD-1, anti-PD-L1 or anti-CTLA-4 therapy, and about 37% had some.

Here immunoSEQ multiplex PCR was the method, and the copy in TCRdb shows in-frame clones only, minus some. The sample includes approximately 76,000 clones, 85% to 95% of them seen just once. The CDR3 loop spans 12 amino acids. Germline V lookup: CDR1 MNHEY, CDR2 SVGAGI. Trimming cost V 2 bases and J 6 bases, with 5 bases left between them. The genes are TRBV6-5 and TRBJ2-1, with unresolved D. This clonotype was obtained from an adult with an advanced solid tumor such as melanoma, head and neck, liver or kidney cancer. Specimen: CD4+ or CD8+ T cells sorted from blood, collected in a trial of the OX40 agonist ivuxolimab. CDR3 bases: TGTGCCAGCAGTTACGACGGCAATGAGCAGTTCTTC. Amino acids: CASSYDGNEQFF.